The 26 T cell receptor beta chains below come from one sample, sequenced in a study of cytomegalovirus exposure and HLA in healthy donors. The data were produced by immunoSEQ multiplex PCR, yet TCRdb's version contains in-frame clones alone and is incomplete. The sample has over 75,000 clones, 85% seen once. The material sequenced was PBMCs. Receptors originate from a young man in good health and CMV-seropositive.

The chain joins TRBV7-3 to TRBJ2-3; 9 nucleotides agree with TRBD2. J gave up 4 bases and V 5 bases, and 7 bases lay outside the gene matches. Germline lookup yields CDR1 SGHTA and CDR2 FQGTGA. This CDR3 has 15 residues. The CDR3 DNA is TGTGCCAGCAGCCGTACTAGCGGGTCGGCAGATACGCAGTATTTT. This translates into CASSRTSGSADTQYF.

The rearrangement links TRBV10-3 to TRBJ2-1; 9 bases match TRBD2. The germline V gene encodes CDR1 ENHRY and CDR2 SYGVKD. The CDR3 is 13 amino acids. V lost 7 bases to trimming and J lost 6 bases; unmatched junction nucleotides: 4. CDR3 amino acids: CAITEREVNEQFF. CDR3 nucleotides: TGTGCCATCACAGAGCGGGAGGTCAATGAGCAGTTCTTC.

The genes are TRBV30 and TRBJ2-5; 7 bases are shared with TRBD1. V was clipped by 0 bases and J by 0 bases; unmatched bases: 7. CDR1 and CDR2 from the germline V gene are GTSNPN and SVGIG (reference sequence). The CDR3 sequence is 16 residues long. Written as DNA, the CDR3 is TGTGCCTGGAGTGTACGAAGGGGGCTATACCAAGAGACCCAGTACTTC. Its translation: CAWSVRRGLYQETQYF.

V gene TRBV9 combines with J gene TRBJ2-2, with D uncertain. V was shortened by 0 bases and J by 7 bases, with 4 bases between the two germline ends. Per germline, CDR1 SGDLS and CDR2 YYNGEE. The CDR3 contains 12 residues. CDR3 sequence: CASSVAGGELFF. The CDR3 nucleotides are TGTGCCAGCAGCGTAGCGGGCGGGGAGCTGTTTTTT.

The V gene is TRBV6-5, the J gene TRBJ1-3; no definite D call. This CDR3 is 13 amino acids long. Germline loops: CDR1 MNHEY, CDR2 SVGAGI. Trimming took 8 bases from V and 2 from J, leaving 10 bases between them. The CDR3 region has the DNA TGTGCCAGCGAGGGCTCCACTGGAAACACCATATATTTT. Amino acid sequence: CASEGSTGNTIYF.

The chain is built from TRBV7-8 and TRBJ1-2; D is unresolved. V lost 1 base to trimming and J lost 2 bases, with 11 bases between them. Germline CDR1 SGHVS, CDR2 FQNEAQ. The CDR3 loop spans 15 amino acids. CDR3 in amino acids: CASSLVSPLNYGYTF. The DNA for the CDR3 is TGTGCCAGCAGCTTAGTATCCCCCTTAAACTATGGCTACACCTTC. Using reference TRBV7-8 and TRBJ1-2 for the parts outside the CDR3, the full variable domain is GAGVSQSPRYKVAKRGQDVALRCDPISGHVSLFWYQQALGQGPEFLTYFQNEAQLDKSGLPSDRFFAERPEGSVSTLKIQRTQQEDSAVYLCASSLVSPLNYGYTFGSGTRLTVV.

This chain links TRBV10-2 with TRBJ2-1, with TRBD2 matching 12 bases. The CDR3 contains 16 residues. J lost 4 bases, V lost 4 bases, and 5 bases had no gene match. Germline V gene lookup returns CDR1 WSHSY and CDR2 SAAADI. In DNA form, the CDR3 reads TGCGCCAGCAGTGTGGGACTAGCGGGTCCGTACAATGAGCAGTTCTTC. The encoded protein is CASSVGLAGPYNEQFF.

The chain carries TRBV7-8 and TRBJ1-1; 7 bases fit TRBD1. This CDR3 is built from 16 residues. V trimming: 5 bases; J trimming: 1 base; junction bases outside the gene matches: 10. CDR1 and CDR2 (germline): SGHVS, FQNEAQ. The CDR3 region is CASSAILGQPNTEAFF. DNA of the CDR3: TGTGCCAGCAGCGCGATCTTGGGACAGCCGAACACTGAAGCTTTCTTT. Variable domain in full (rest from reference TRBV7-8 and TRBJ1-1): GAGVSQSPRYKVAKRGQDVALRCDPISGHVSLFWYQQALGQGPEFLTYFQNEAQLDKSGLPSDRFFAERPEGSVSTLKIQRTQQEDSAVYLCASSAILGQPNTEAFFGQGTRLTVV.

The chain couples TRBV10-3 to TRBJ2-3; TRBD1 matches at 7 bases. This CDR3 comprises 14 residues. J gave up 0 bases and V 6 bases, and 3 bases lay outside the gene matches. Germline loops: CDR1 ENHRY, CDR2 SYGVKD. CDR3 residues: CAISWGQSTDTQYF. CDR3 in DNA: TGTGCCATCAGCTGGGGACAGAGCACAGATACGCAGTATTTT.

The V gene is TRBV18, the J gene TRBJ1-4; 7 bases are shared with TRBD1. The CDR3 is 15 amino acids. V shed 3 bases, J shed 8 bases, and the junction held 9 bases outside the gene matches. Germline-derived CDR1 and CDR2 are KGHSH and LQKENI. CDR3 in amino acids: CASSPNRDSREKLFF. The DNA for the CDR3 is TGTGCCAGCTCACCTAACAGGGACAGCAGGGAAAAACTGTTTTTT.

The chain recombines TRBV28 with TRBJ2-7, with D unresolved. V lost 3 bases, J lost 4 bases, and 10 bases lay in between. This CDR3 region has 13 residues. CDR1 and CDR2 (germline): MDHEN, SYDVKM. CDR3 nucleotides: TGTGCCAGCAGTTTTAAAGGAGTGTACGAGCAGTACGTC. Protein: CASSFKGVYEQYV.

J is TRBJ2-7 and V is TRBV28; 9 bases align to TRBD1. The junction had 2 bases not matched to a gene; V was cut back by 2 bases and J by 3 bases. The length of the CDR3 is 14 residues. Germline CDR1 MDHEN, CDR2 SYDVKM. The CDR3 loop is CASSLGTGRYEQYF. In DNA form, the CDR3 reads TGTGCCAGCAGTTTAGGGACAGGGCGCTACGAGCAGTACTTC.

V is TRBV30 and J is TRBJ1-1, with D possibly matching TRBD1 (6 bases). Trimming removed 4 bases at V and 0 bases at J, with 9 bases between. CDR3 length: 13 residues. Per germline, CDR1 GTSNPN and CDR2 SVGIG (reference sequence). CDR3 nucleotides: TGTGCCTGGATGGGACACATGAACACTGAAGCTTTCTTT. Translation: CAWMGHMNTEAFF.

The chain links TRBV4-1 to TRBJ1-4, with TRBD1 identical over 7 bases. The CDR3 is 13 amino acids. The germline CDR1 and CDR2 sequences are MGHRA and YSYEKL. V was pared by 6 bases and J by 5 bases, with 3 bases of the junction left unmatched. The CDR3 is CASRRGRNEKLFF. CDR3 bases: TGCGCCAGCAGAAGGGGGCGGAATGAAAAACTGTTTTTT.

The genes are TRBV5-5 and TRBJ2-1; TRBD2 aligns across 13 bases. The CDR3 is 15 residues long. Per the germline V gene, CDR1 is SGHKS and CDR2 is YYEKEE (reference sequence). V lost 4 bases to trimming and J lost 6 bases; unmatched junction nucleotides: 4. In DNA, the CDR3 is TGTGCCAGCAGCACGGGACTAGCGGGATCCAATGAGCAGTTCTTC. Its protein is CASSTGLAGSNEQFF.

The genes are TRBV18 and TRBJ2-7; TRBD1 matches at 8 bases. Germline V gene lookup returns CDR1 KGHSH and CDR2 LQKENI. The V gene end was trimmed by 1 base and the J gene end by 2 bases; junction bases not matched to a gene: 1. This CDR3 has 14 residues. The CDR3 protein is CASSPRDRTYEQYF. DNA for the CDR3: TGTGCCAGCTCACCACGGGACAGGACCTACGAGCAGTACTTC.

The chain carries TRBV6-5 and TRBJ2-7; 9 bases map to TRBD2. Losses at the gene ends were 2 bases for V and 5 bases for J; bases not matched to a gene: 10. This CDR3 region has 16 residues. Germline values: CDR1 MNHEY, CDR2 SVGAGI. Here the CDR3 reads CASSYRAGGPLDEQYF. The CDR3 DNA is TGTGCCAGCAGTTACAGGGCGGGAGGGCCGTTGGACGAGCAGTACTTC.

This chain joins TRBV15 and TRBJ2-7; 7 bases are shared with TRBD2. V lost 0 bases to trimming and J lost 2 bases; unmatched junction nucleotides: 13. This CDR3 has 18 residues. Germline-derived CDR1 and CDR2 are LNHNV and YYDKDF (reference sequence). CDR3 amino acids: CATSRDQSTVRGAYEQYF. The CDR3 region has the DNA TGTGCCACCAGCAGAGATCAATCCACGGTCCGGGGGGCCTACGAGCAGTACTTC.

The chain recombines TRBV7-6 with TRBJ2-3; D is possibly TRBD1 (6 bases). The CDR3 sequence is 14 residues long. Germline assignment: CDR1 SGHVS and CDR2 FNYEAQ. V was trimmed by 5 bases and J by 4 bases, leaving 13 bases between them. DNA of the CDR3: TGTGCCAGCAGCCGTCCGGACAGATCAGATACGCAGTATTTT. Amino acid sequence: CASSRPDRSDTQYF.

The chain uses TRBV5-6 and TRBJ2-7, with TRBD1 matching 9 bases. V trimming: 3 bases; J trimming: 6 bases; junction bases outside the gene matches: 7. The CDR3 runs to 14 residues. Germline V lookup: CDR1 SGHDT, CDR2 YYEEEE. The CDR3 protein is CASSSTGTGSEQYV. CDR3 coding DNA: TGTGCCAGCAGCTCCACCGGGACAGGGAGCGAGCAGTACGTC.

The J gene is TRBJ2-7, the V gene TRBV7-9; 10 bases match TRBD1. Trimming removed 1 base from V and 4 bases from J; junction bases left unmatched: 16. The CDR3 loop spans 19 amino acids. Germline loops: CDR1 SEHNR, CDR2 FQNEAQ (reference sequence). The CDR3 here is CASSLGGGQGIQREYEQYV. The CDR3 region has the DNA TGTGCCAGCAGCTTAGGCGGGGGACAGGGGATCCAGAGAGAGTACGAGCAGTACGTC.

The chain couples TRBV4-1 to TRBJ2-4; TRBD1 agrees at 7 bases. CDR1 is MGHRA, CDR2 YSYEKL, per germline. Trimming at V came to 3 bases and at J to 6 bases, leaving 11 bases not matched to a gene. CDR3 size: 16 residues. The CDR3 here is CASSHPRQGDPNIQYF. In DNA form, the CDR3 reads TGCGCCAGCAGCCACCCCAGACAGGGTGACCCAAACATTCAGTACTTC.

This chain's CDR3 is CASSNRDYSNQPQHF. In DNA, the CDR3 is TGTGCCAGCAGCAACAGGGATTATAGCAATCAGCCCCAGCATTTT. The J gene is TRBJ1-5, the V gene TRBV6-4, with D perhaps TRBD1 (6 bases). Germline V lookup: CDR1 MRHNA, CDR2 SNTAGT. The CDR3 length is 15 residues. The V gene lost 6 bases and the J gene lost 0 bases, with 12 bases spanning the gap.

CDR3 in amino acids: CASSVLAGGPTDTQYF. The DNA for the CDR3 is TGTGCCAGCAGTGTGCTAGCGGGAGGTCCCACAGATACGCAGTATTTT. J is TRBJ2-3 and V is TRBV6-1; 11 bases map to TRBD2. Germline V lookup: CDR1 MNHNS, CDR2 SASEGT. V dropped 4 bases and J dropped 2; count of bases not matched to a gene: 5. CDR3 length: 16 amino acids.

This chain connects TRBV19 to TRBJ2-5, with D tentatively TRBD2 (5 bases). The CDR3 sequence is 12 residues long. Per the germline V gene, CDR1 is LNHDA and CDR2 is SQIVND (reference sequence). V shed 3 bases and J shed 9 bases, with 11 bases lying between them. CDR3 amino acids: CASSMSTGSQYF. The CDR3 DNA reads TGTGCCAGTAGTATGTCGACGGGGTCCCAGTACTTC.

The chain combines TRBV28 with TRBJ2-7; 7 nucleotides align to TRBD1. Trimming at V came to 6 bases and at J to 1 base, leaving 6 bases not matched to a gene. CDR1 is MDHEN, CDR2 SYDVKM, per germline. This CDR3 region has 14 residues. DNA for the CDR3: TGTGCCAGCAGCCCGGGACAGTTGTCCTACGAGCAGTACGTC. Encoded protein: CASSPGQLSYEQYV.